This TCR beta chain was identified during a study of CD8 T cells in ankylosing spondylitis. Study-level results: Significant enrichment of disease-linked clones was reported in matched ankylosing spondylitis synovial fluid. Past research had described some motif variants in reactive arthritis synovial fluid and blood.

The ends were cut back, 7 bases at V and 0 bases at J, with 8 bases in the middle. The CDR3 length is 14 residues. Looked up from germline, CDR1 is SGDLS and CDR2 is YYNGEE. This clonotype was observed at least ten times. Its antigen is as yet unknown. MiXCR was run by TCRdb on the 5' RACE reads, yielding one entry per CDR3 protein. The top ten hold 2.5% to 3.5% of the sample, which has about 39,000 distinct CDR3 sequences, over 2.5% seen once. Sequencing input: blood, either unsorted or a sorted T cell fraction (not recorded which). This chain uses TRBV9 with TRBJ2-6; D possibly corresponds to TRBD1 (5 bases). This sequence originates from a male donor with ankylosing spondylitis or in good health (not recorded which). The CDR3 DNA reads as TGTGCCAGCGGACACCTCTCTGGGGCCAACGTCCTGACTTTC. This encodes CASGHLSGANVLTF.